These 25 T cell receptor beta chains were all obtained from the same sample, sequenced in a study of a mutant IDH1 vaccine in newly diagnosed glioma. Time point given: week 11, during vaccination. In every dose of vaccine, 300 ug of mutant IDH1 20-mer peptide was given alongside topical imiquimod. No antigen has been assigned to these receptors. Sequencing used immunoSEQ multiplex PCR; TCRdb keeps in-frame clones, though not all of them. This sample has over 55,000 clones; approximately 91% occur once, and the top ten carry around 1.9%. Sequencing used PBMCs, obtained from a glioma patient whose treatment included an IDH1 peptide vaccine. The receptor set was obtained from a man aged 40-55 years with glioma.

This sequence joins TRBV9 and TRBJ1-2; 7 bases line up with TRBD1. After removal of 0 bases from V and 7 bases from J, the junction contained 3 bases not matched to a gene. The length of the CDR3 is 13 residues. Germline lookup yields CDR1 SGDLS and CDR2 YYNGEE. As DNA, the CDR3 is TGTGCCAGCAGCGTAGCGAGACAGGGTGGCTACACCTTC. This sequence encodes CASSVARQGGYTF.

The chain combines TRBV11-2 with TRBJ2-7; a weak D match, TRBD1 (5 bases). Trimming cost V 1 base and J 6 bases, with 22 bases left between them. Germline CDR1 is SGHAT and CDR2 is FQNNGV. The CDR3 runs to 17 residues. The CDR3 here is CASSLGEQVNFIAEQYF. CDR3 nucleotide sequence: TGTGCCAGCAGCTTAGGAGAACAGGTCAACTTTATCGCCGAGCAGTACTTC.

The chain uses TRBV28 and TRBJ1-2; D gene uncertain. Germline V lookup: CDR1 MDHEN, CDR2 SYDVKM. V was clipped by 1 base and J by 0 bases, with 9 bases between them. This CDR3 region has 15 residues. In DNA form, the CDR3 reads TGTGCCAGCAGTTTATTTACGGTTCCTAACTATGGCTACACCTTC. It translates to CASSLFTVPNYGYTF.

The chain recombines TRBV14 with TRBJ2-7; D uncertain. Germline CDR1 and CDR2: SGHDN and FVKESK. This CDR3 has 12 amino acids. Trimming removed 3 bases from V and 10 bases from J, with 13 bases in between. The CDR3 spells CASSQGVAAQYF. The CDR3 DNA sequence: TGTGCCAGCAGCCAGGGCGTTGCGGCTCAGTACTTC.

The rearrangement joins TRBV5-1 to TRBJ2-7, with 7 nucleotides matching TRBD1. The CDR3 runs 15 residues. V lost 4 bases to trimming and J lost 5 bases; unmatched junction nucleotides: 12. Germline-derived CDR1 and CDR2 are SGHRS and YFSETQ. CDR3 protein: CASSIGQAVGDEQYF. CDR3 in DNA: TGCGCCAGCAGCATAGGACAGGCGGTGGGGGACGAGCAGTACTTC.

The chain is built from TRBV19 and TRBJ2-5; D remains ambiguous. This CDR3 spans 14 amino acids. Germline assignment: CDR1 LNHDA and CDR2 SQIVND (reference sequence). The V gene lost 1 base and the J gene lost 2 bases, with 8 bases spanning the gap. This chain's CDR3 is CASSIGIGQETQYF. DNA of the CDR3: TGTGCCAGTAGTATAGGAATAGGACAAGAGACCCAGTACTTC.

The chain uses TRBV4-1 and TRBJ1-6; unclear D gene. V was cut by 5 bases and J by 7 bases, with 15 bases left in between. This CDR3 has 15 amino acids. Germline V gene data show CDR1 as MGHRA and CDR2 as YSYEKL. In nucleotides, the CDR3 is TGCGCCAGCAGCTCCCCAAAGGGTGAGAATTCACCCCTCCACTTT. Residues: CASSSPKGENSPLHF.

V usage is TRBV19 and J usage is TRBJ1-2; maybe TRBD1 (5 bases). V lost 6 bases, J lost 5 bases, and 16 bases lay in between. This CDR3 is built from 14 residues. In germline, CDR1 is LNHDA, CDR2 SQIVND (reference sequence). In DNA form, the CDR3 reads TGTGCCAGTAGCAGCCTGGGGGTCGAATATGGCTACACCTTC. This sequence encodes CASSSLGVEYGYTF. Together with reference TRBV19 and TRBJ1-2, the CDR3 gives the full variable domain: DGGITQSPKYLFRKEGQNVTLSCEQNLNHDAMYWYRQDPGQGLRLIYYSQIVNDFQKGDIAEGYSVSREKKESFPLTVTSAQKNPTAFYLCASSSLGVEYGYTFGSGTRLTVV.

This clone was seen just once. The chain links TRBV4-3 to TRBJ2-3, with D perhaps matching TRBD1 or TRBD2 (5 bases each). CDR3 length: 14 residues. Trimming pared 1 base from V and 6 bases from J, leaving 11 bases between. Germline loops: CDR1 LGHNA, CDR2 YSLEER. Here the CDR3 reads CASSQGGYKDTQYF. The DNA for the CDR3 is TGCGCCAGCAGCCAAGGGGGGTACAAGGATACGCAGTATTTT.

The CDR3 reads CASRGLSYNEQFF. For the CDR3, the DNA is TGCGCCAGCAGGGGACTGTCCTACAATGAGCAGTTCTTC. The chain carries TRBV5-1 and TRBJ2-1, with D perhaps TRBD2 (6 bases). The CDR3 is 13 amino acids. V was pared by 5 bases and J by 1 base, with 7 bases between. Germline CDR1 SGHRS, CDR2 YFSETQ.

Written as DNA, the CDR3 is TGCAGCGTTGAAGATCCCTTTAGACAGGGGTCCGGGGAGCTGTTTTTT. Protein: CSVEDPFRQGSGELFF. This chain links TRBV29-1 with TRBJ2-2; 8 bases map to TRBD1. With V trimmed by 0 bases and J by 6 bases, 9 bases remained unmatched. The CDR3 consists of 16 residues. CDR1 SQVTM and CDR2 ANQGSEA come from the germline V gene.

The chain uses TRBV13 and TRBJ2-7; 9 bases map to TRBD1. Germline CDR1 PRHDT, CDR2 FYEKMQ (reference sequence). The CDR3 extends over 16 amino acids. V lost 4 bases, J lost 6 bases, and 13 bases stayed unmatched. CDR3 region: CASSSYGTGYKSEQYF. In nucleotides, the CDR3 is TGTGCCAGCAGCTCTTACGGGACAGGGTATAAGTCCGAGCAGTACTTC.

This clone was observed a handful of times. This chain links TRBV7-3 with TRBJ2-1; TRBD2 agrees at 8 bases. The CDR3 contains 15 residues. The trim removed 7 bases at V and 1 base at J, leaving 6 bases unmatched. The germline CDR1 and CDR2 sequences are SGHTA and FQGTGA. The CDR3 nucleotides are TGTGCCAGCAAACCCGGGACTAGATCCTACAATGAGCAGTTCTTC. It is translated as CASKPGTRSYNEQFF.

The chain has TRBV7-6 and TRBJ1-4; the D gene is possibly TRBD1 (6 bases). Germline assignment: CDR1 SGHVS and CDR2 FNYEAQ. With 1 base removed from V and 8 bases from J, the gap between germline ends came to 14 bases. CDR3 length: 15 residues. This CDR3 is CASSLDFRGSEKLFF. Here the CDR3 DNA reads TGTGCCAGCAGCTTAGACTTCAGGGGTAGCGAAAAACTGTTTTTT.

This sequence joins TRBV5-1 and TRBJ1-5, with 7 nucleotides matching TRBD1. CDR1 and CDR2 (germline): SGHRS, YFSETQ. V trimming: 4 bases; J trimming: 3 bases; junction bases outside the gene matches: 7. The CDR3 consists of 15 residues. The CDR3 spells CASSPGQAPNQPQHF. The CDR3 DNA reads as TGCGCCAGCAGCCCCGGACAGGCCCCCAATCAGCCCCAGCATTTT.

The rearrangement uses TRBV21-1 and TRBJ2-1; TRBD2 was called by the table and not checked on the DNA. TRBV21-1 is termed a pseudogene. The CDR3 extends over 18 amino acids. This CDR3 is CASSKASKTESSYNEQFF. CDR3 DNA: TGTGCCAGCAGCAAAGCGAGTAAGACGGAGAGCTCCTACAATGAGCAGTTCTTC.

This chain uses TRBV5-4 with TRBJ2-1, with TRBD2 identical over 13 bases. V was pared by 5 bases and J by 3 bases, with 8 bases of the junction left unmatched. The germline gives CDR1 SGHNT, CDR2 YYREEE (reference sequence). The CDR3 is made up of 17 amino acids. The DNA of the CDR3 is TGTGCCAGCAGTGGACTAGCGGGAGAGGGGGTCTACAATGAGCAGTTCTTC. Translating it yields CASSGLAGEGVYNEQFF. The whole variable domain, remainder taken from reference TRBV5-4 and TRBJ2-1, is ETGVTQSPTHLIKTRGQQVTLRCSSQSGHNTVSWYQQALGQGPQFIFQYYREEENGRGNFPPRFSGLQFPNYSSELNVNALELDDSALYLCASSGLAGEGVYNEQFFGPGTRLTVL.

The V gene is TRBV18, the J gene TRBJ1-4; TRBD1 aligns across 7 bases. J was trimmed by 2 bases and V by 6 bases; bases with no gene match: 3. CDR1 is KGHSH and CDR2 is LQKENI in the germline V gene. The CDR3 extends over 14 amino acids. The CDR3 reads CASSRTGTNEKLFF. In nucleotides, the CDR3 is TGTGCCAGCTCCCGGACAGGTACTAATGAAAAACTGTTTTTT.

The J gene is TRBJ2-1, the V gene TRBV5-4; a possible D gene is TRBD2 (5 bases). The CDR3 sequence is 14 residues long. From germline, CDR1 is SGHNT and CDR2 YYREEE (reference sequence). V was trimmed by 5 bases and J by 5 bases, leaving 14 bases between them. This CDR3 is CASRGGNADNEQFF. In nucleotides, the CDR3 is TGTGCCAGCAGAGGAGGAAATGCCGACAATGAGCAGTTCTTC.

V gene TRBV7-3 combines with J gene TRBJ2-5; 11 bases line up with TRBD2. This CDR3 region has 16 residues. Germline CDR1 SGHTA, CDR2 FQGTGA. V lost 5 bases to trimming and J lost 2 bases; unmatched junction nucleotides: 7. Written as DNA, the CDR3 is TGTGCCAGCAGCCGCGGACTAGCGGGCCATCAAGAGACCCAGTACTTC. As protein: CASSRGLAGHQETQYF.

V and J are TRBV5-6 and TRBJ2-7; possibly TRBD2 for D (6 bases). V was clipped by 4 bases and J by 2 bases, with 10 bases between them. Germline CDR1 reads SGHDT; CDR2 reads YYEEEE. The CDR3 spans 13 residues. CDR3 in DNA: TGTGCCAGCAGCGCCGGGAGAGCCTACGAGCAGTACGTC. Translation: CASSAGRAYEQYV.

The J gene is TRBJ2-5, the V gene TRBV7-2; D is unresolved. Trimming shortened V by 1 base and J by 1 base, and 13 bases separated the two germline ends. The CDR3 is 16 residues long. From germline, CDR1 is SGHTA and CDR2 FQGNSA. CDR3 DNA sequence: TGTGCCAGCAGCTTAGAGAGCCCAAACCTCCAAGAGACCCAGTACTTC. It codes for CASSLESPNLQETQYF. Supplemented by reference TRBV7-2 and TRBJ2-5, the full variable domain reads GAGVSQSPSNKVTEKGKDVELRCDPISGHTALYWYRQSLGQGLEFLIYFQGNSAPDKSGLPSDRFSAERTGGSVSTLTIQRTQQEDSAVYLCASSLESPNLQETQYFGPGTRLLVL.

This clone was detected ten times or more. V and J are TRBV14 and TRBJ1-2; D is uncertain. V was pared by 5 bases and J by 10 bases, with 17 bases between. This CDR3 has 13 amino acids. Germline V CDR1 and CDR2: SGHDN, FVKESK. The CDR3 loop reads CASSSRPPLDYTF. For the CDR3, the DNA is TGTGCCAGCAGCAGTCGACCCCCGCTTGACTACACCTTC.

The chain has TRBV19 and TRBJ1-5, with unresolved D. Trimming pared 5 bases from V and 9 bases from J, leaving 11 bases between. The length of the CDR3 is 12 residues. Germline V gene lookup returns CDR1 LNHDA and CDR2 SQIVND (reference sequence). The CDR3 nucleotides read TGTGCCAGTAGTCACCAACGGGGGCCCCAGCATTTT. Translation gives CASSHQRGPQHF. The complete variable domain, with remaining parts taken from reference TRBV19 and TRBJ1-5, reads DGGITQSPKYLFRKEGQNVTLSCEQNLNHDAMYWYRQDPGQGLRLIYYSQIVNDFQKGDIAEGYSVSREKKESFPLTVTSAQKNPTAFYLCASSHQRGPQHFGDGTRLSIL.

This chain joins TRBV7-8 and TRBJ2-2; 7 positions agree with TRBD2. CDR3 length: 16 amino acids. Per the germline V gene, CDR1 is SGHVS and CDR2 is FQNEAQ. V was pared by 5 bases and J by 7 bases, with 13 bases of the junction left unmatched. CDR3 in DNA: TGTGCCAGCAGCCCCCGGGCGGGGGAGGTCATCGGGGAGCTGTTTTTT. It encodes CASSPRAGEVIGELFF.